Listed below are T cell receptor beta chains from one sample, sequenced in a study of cytomegalovirus exposure and HLA in healthy donors. Sequenced by immunoSEQ multiplex PCR; TCRdb stores in-frame clones only, minus some. The sample records roughly 100,000 clones, around three quarters being singletons. Sequencing was done on a sample of PBMCs. All receptors derive from a woman between 45 and 65 years old in good health and CMV-seropositive. Each CDR3 is given with its conserved first and last residue. Each record gives: clone size, V gene, J gene, D gene, CDR3 DNA, CDR3 protein. A D gene is named only where the DNA matches it firmly. Rows may omit the clone size; those that give it use once, few, many or a size class.

clone size: few; V gene: TRBV6-5; J gene: TRBJ2-7; D gene: -; CDR3 DNA: TGTGCCAGCGGGGGGACGGAGAGTTCCTACGAGCAGTACTTC; CDR3 protein: CASGGTESSYEQYF
clone size: -; V gene: TRBV19; J gene: TRBJ1-1; D gene: -; CDR3 DNA: TGTGCCAGTAGTATAGTCGGCACCGGAGGGACTGAAGCTTTCTTT; CDR3 protein: CASSIVGTGGTEAFF
clone size: few; V gene: TRBV4-1; J gene: TRBJ1-1; D gene: -; CDR3 DNA: TGCGCCAGCAGCCAAGGAGGAGATTTGAACACTGAAGCTTTCTTT; CDR3 protein: CASSQGGDLNTEAFF
clone size: -; V gene: TRBV27; J gene: TRBJ2-7; D gene: TRBD2; CDR3 DNA: TGTGCCAGCAGCCCCGGGACTAGCGTCTGGTCAACCTACGAGCAGTACTTC; CDR3 protein: CASSPGTSVWSTYEQYF
clone size: -; V gene: TRBV28; J gene: TRBJ2-7; D gene: -; CDR3 DNA: TGTGCCAGCAGTCCAACCTACGAGCAGTACTTC; CDR3 protein: CASSPTYEQYF
clone size: -; V gene: TRBV7-9; J gene: TRBJ1-4; D gene: -; CDR3 DNA: TGTGCCAGCAGCTTAGAAGCAGCGTTGAATGAAAAACTGTTTTTT; CDR3 protein: CASSLEAALNEKLFF
clone size: few; V gene: TRBV9; J gene: TRBJ2-3; D gene: TRBD1; CDR3 DNA: TGTGCCAGCAGCTCCCACTCTGGACAGGGGTACGGCACAGATACGCAGTATTTT; CDR3 protein: CASSSHSGQGYGTDTQYF
clone size: -; V gene: TRBV11-2; J gene: TRBJ1-1; D gene: -; CDR3 DNA: TGTGCCAGCAAGGGGGACCTATTAATGAACACTGAAGCTTTCTTT; CDR3 protein: CASKGDLLMNTEAFF
clone size: few; V gene: TRBV7-9; J gene: TRBJ1-4; D gene: -; CDR3 DNA: TGTGCCAGCAGCTCTACCGGTCTCCCAAATGAAAAACTGTTTTTT; CDR3 protein: CASSSTGLPNEKLFF
clone size: -; V gene: TRBV4-1; J gene: TRBJ1-2; D gene: TRBD1; CDR3 DNA: TGCGCCAGCAGCCAAGTAGGGGCAGGGGGCGGGAGTGGAGGCTACACCTTC; CDR3 protein: CASSQVGAGGGSGGYTF
clone size: -; V gene: TRBV19; J gene: TRBJ1-3; D gene: -; CDR3 DNA: TGTGCCAGTAGTTTTCTCTCTGGAAACACCATATATTTT; CDR3 protein: CASSFLSGNTIYF
clone size: -; V gene: TRBV6-7; J gene: TRBJ1-3; D gene: -; CDR3 DNA: TGTGCCAGCAGTTGCGTTGGGGACTGTGGAAACACCATATATTTT; CDR3 protein: CASSCVGDCGNTIYF
clone size: -; V gene: TRBV10-3; J gene: TRBJ2-1; D gene: -; CDR3 DNA: TGTGCCATCAGGGGAGGGGGGAGGGCAGGGAACCGCACCGGGTACAATGAGCAGTTCTTC; CDR3 protein: CAIRGGGRAGNRTGYNEQFF
clone size: -; V gene: TRBV19; J gene: TRBJ2-3; D gene: TRBD2; CDR3 DNA: TGTGCCACTGGGACTAGCGCGCCGTATACGCAGTATTTT; CDR3 protein: CATGTSAPYTQYF
clone size: -; V gene: TRBV4-2; J gene: TRBJ2-1; D gene: TRBD2; CDR3 DNA: TGTGCCAGCAGCCAAGATTGGGCTAGCGGGGGAAATGAGCAGTTCTTC; CDR3 protein: CASSQDWASGGNEQFF
clone size: -; V gene: TRBV9; J gene: TRBJ2-5; D gene: TRBD2; CDR3 DNA: TGTGCCAGCAGCGTAGCTTCGGCGGGGGGTATCCAAGAGACCCAGTACTTC; CDR3 protein: CASSVASAGGIQETQYF
clone size: few; V gene: TRBV7-9; J gene: TRBJ2-6; D gene: -; CDR3 DNA: TGTGCCAGCAGCTTAACGGGGTCTGGGGCCAACGTCCTGACTTTC; CDR3 protein: CASSLTGSGANVLTF
clone size: few; V gene: TRBV9; J gene: TRBJ1-4; D gene: -; CDR3 DNA: TGTGCCAGCAGCGTAGCTGGCAGGGTAGGGGAAAAACTGTTTTTT; CDR3 protein: CASSVAGRVGEKLFF
clone size: -; V gene: TRBV27; J gene: TRBJ1-2; D gene: TRBD1; CDR3 DNA: TGTGCCAGCAGTTTGGACAGGGGGCTCTCTTTACACACCTTC; CDR3 protein: CASSLDRGLSLHTF
clone size: once; V gene: TRBV9; J gene: TRBJ2-1; D gene: -; CDR3 DNA: TGTGCCAGCAGCGCACTAGCCTACAATGAGCAGTTCTTC; CDR3 protein: CASSALAYNEQFF
clone size: -; V gene: TRBV5-1; J gene: TRBJ2-3; D gene: TRBD2; CDR3 DNA: TGCGCCAGCAGCTTGTGGACTAGCGGACGCACAGATACGCAGTATTTT; CDR3 protein: CASSLWTSGRTDTQYF
clone size: -; V gene: TRBV10-3; J gene: TRBJ2-5; D gene: TRBD2; CDR3 DNA: TGTGCCATCAGTGAGTCGCTTTCGGGGGGAGTCCAAGAGACCCAGTACTTC; CDR3 protein: CAISESLSGGVQETQYF
clone size: -; V gene: TRBV23-1; J gene: TRBJ1-1; D gene: -; CDR3 DNA: TGCGCCAGCAGTCAATCGTCGGGGGGGTTCCGGTTCCTGAACACTGAAGCTTTCTTT; CDR3 protein: CASSQSSGGFRFLNTEAFF
clone size: -; V gene: TRBV9; J gene: TRBJ2-5; D gene: -; CDR3 DNA: TGTGCCAGCACCTCGAGGGAGGGGGTGGCCGGGGAGACCCAGTACTTC; CDR3 protein: CASTSREGVAGETQYF
clone size: -; V gene: TRBV6-1; J gene: TRBJ1-1; D gene: -; CDR3 DNA: TGTGCCACCGAGACGAGGCAGAACACTGAAGCTTTCTTT; CDR3 protein: CATETRQNTEAFF
clone size: -; V gene: TRBV11-2; J gene: TRBJ2-5; D gene: -; CDR3 DNA: TGTGCCAGCAGCTTAGTAGAAGAGACCCAGTACTTC; CDR3 protein: CASSLVEETQYF
clone size: -; V gene: TRBV28; J gene: TRBJ1-2; D gene: -; CDR3 DNA: TGTGCCAGCAGTTCCCCGCAGGGCCAAGGTGGCTACACCTTC; CDR3 protein: CASSSPQGQGGYTF
clone size: -; V gene: TRBV5-1; J gene: TRBJ2-1; D gene: TRBD1; CDR3 DNA: TGCGCCAGCAGCTTGGGACAGGGGGAGTACAATGAGCAGTTCTTC; CDR3 protein: CASSLGQGEYNEQFF
clone size: -; V gene: TRBV11-2; J gene: TRBJ1-6; D gene: -; CDR3 DNA: TGTGCCAGCAGCGACAGCCTGGATTCACCCCTCCACTTT; CDR3 protein: CASSDSLDSPLHF